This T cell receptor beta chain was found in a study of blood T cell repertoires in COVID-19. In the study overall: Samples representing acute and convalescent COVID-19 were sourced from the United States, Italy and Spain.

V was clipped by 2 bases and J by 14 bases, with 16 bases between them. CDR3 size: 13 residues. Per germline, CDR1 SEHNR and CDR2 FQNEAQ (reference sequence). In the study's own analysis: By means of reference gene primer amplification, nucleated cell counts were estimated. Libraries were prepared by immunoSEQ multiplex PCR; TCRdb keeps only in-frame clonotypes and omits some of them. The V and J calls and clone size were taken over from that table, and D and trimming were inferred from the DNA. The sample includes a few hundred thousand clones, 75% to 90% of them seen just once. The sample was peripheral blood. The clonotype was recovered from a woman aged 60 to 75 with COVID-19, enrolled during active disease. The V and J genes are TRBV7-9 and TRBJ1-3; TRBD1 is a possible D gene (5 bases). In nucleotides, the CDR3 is TGTGCCAGCAGCTTAAAGCTTTTGGAGACAGTATATTTT. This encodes CASSLKLLETVYF.